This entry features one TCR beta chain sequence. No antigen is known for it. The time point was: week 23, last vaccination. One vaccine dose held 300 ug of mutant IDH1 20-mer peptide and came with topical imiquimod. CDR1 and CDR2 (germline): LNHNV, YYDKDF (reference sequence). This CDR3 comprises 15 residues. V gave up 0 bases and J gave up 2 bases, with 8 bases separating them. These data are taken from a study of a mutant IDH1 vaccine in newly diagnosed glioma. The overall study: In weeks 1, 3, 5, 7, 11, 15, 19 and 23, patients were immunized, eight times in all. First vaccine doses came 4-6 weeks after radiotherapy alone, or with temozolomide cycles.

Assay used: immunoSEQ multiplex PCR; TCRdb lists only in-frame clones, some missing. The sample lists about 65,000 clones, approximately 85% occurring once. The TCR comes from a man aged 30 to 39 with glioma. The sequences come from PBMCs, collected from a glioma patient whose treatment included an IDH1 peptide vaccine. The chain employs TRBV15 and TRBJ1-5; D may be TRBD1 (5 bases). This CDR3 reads CATSREGEGNQPQHF. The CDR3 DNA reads TGTGCCACCAGCAGAGAAGGGGAGGGCAATCAGCCCCAGCATTTT.